These 20 T cell receptor beta chains were sequenced from one sample in a study of blood T cell repertoires in COVID-19. Sequenced by immunoSEQ multiplex PCR; TCRdb stores in-frame clones only, minus some. The sample yields 150,000 to 200,000 clones, about 88% seen once. Sequences were obtained from peripheral blood. Receptors were obtained from a man aged 35 to 55 with active or convalescent COVID-19.

V gene TRBV2 combines with J gene TRBJ1-4; D gene unclear. Germline V CDR1 and CDR2: SNHLY, FYNNEI. V was trimmed by 8 bases and J by 8 bases, leaving 15 bases between them. The CDR3 contains 13 residues. CDR3 protein: CASRSRGGEKLFF. CDR3 sequence (DNA): TGTGCCAGCCGCTCCCGGGGTGGGGAAAAACTGTTTTTT.

The genes are TRBV7-3 and TRBJ2-1, with D possibly TRBD2 on 5 matching bases. Per the germline V gene, CDR1 is SGHTA and CDR2 is FQGTGA. This CDR3 is built from 13 residues. Trimming left V 3 bases short and J 4 bases short, with 7 bases between. CDR3 DNA sequence: TGTGCCAGCAGCTTCCGGAGGTACAATGAGCAGTTCTTC. Protein: CASSFRRYNEQFF.

Only a few counts were recorded for this clone. J is TRBJ1-6 and V is TRBV3-1 (or the pseudogene TRBV3-2), with D unresolved. Between the trimmed V and J ends, which lost 0 bases and 11 bases, there was a span of 5 bases. The CDR3 runs 12 residues. The germline V gene has CDR1 LGHDT and CDR2 YNNKEL (reference sequence). The CDR3 nucleotides read TGTGCCAGCAGCCAAGAGGGAGCACCCCTCCACTTT. Its protein is CASSQEGAPLHF.

The rearrangement joins TRBV19 to TRBJ2-7, with 8 positions matching TRBD1. The V gene's germline CDR1 is LNHDA and CDR2 SQIVND (reference sequence). This CDR3 spans 14 amino acids. J was trimmed by 4 bases and V by 3 bases; bases with no gene match: 5. This CDR3 is CASSMRTGSYEQYF. The CDR3 nucleotides read TGTGCCAGTAGTATGAGGACAGGGTCGTACGAGCAGTACTTC.

The CDR3 sequence: CASRRQHLPLYGYTF. CDR3 nucleotide sequence: TGTGCCAGCAGAAGACAACACCTCCCACTCTATGGCTACACCTTC. The gene calls are TRBV6-5 and TRBJ1-2; D is ambiguous. The CDR3 is made up of 15 amino acids. Trimming cost V 6 bases and J 4 bases, with 18 bases left between them. CDR1 and CDR2 (germline): MNHEY, SVGAGI.

The count of this clone is one. J is TRBJ1-2 and V is TRBV6-1; no firm D call. V was shortened by 1 base and J by 4 bases, with 4 bases between the two germline ends. The CDR3 sequence is 12 residues long. Germline V CDR1 and CDR2: MNHNS, SASEGT. The DNA for the CDR3 is TGTGCCAGCAGTGAAGGGCTCTATGGCTACACCTTC. Translating it yields CASSEGLYGYTF.

The CDR3 sequence: CASSLVVTKSYNEQFF. CDR3 DNA sequence: TGCGCCAGCAGCTTGGTAGTCACTAAATCCTACAATGAGCAGTTCTTC. This chain joins TRBV5-1 and TRBJ2-1; the D is unclear. CDR1 is SGHRS and CDR2 is YFSETQ in the germline V gene. V was trimmed by 0 bases and J by 1 base, leaving 11 bases between them. The CDR3 has 16 amino acids.

The V and J genes are TRBV29-1 and TRBJ2-4; TRBD1 matches at 11 bases. The CDR3 runs 12 residues. The germline gives CDR1 SQVTM, CDR2 ANQGSEA. V shed 7 bases and J 5 bases; nucleotides not matched to a gene: 1. The CDR3 here is CSGGQGENIQYF. The DNA for the CDR3 is TGCAGCGGGGGACAGGGGGAAAACATTCAGTACTTC.

The chain has TRBV6-5 and TRBJ2-7; 7 nucleotides line up with TRBD1. Losses at the gene ends were 0 bases for V and 6 bases for J; bases not matched to a gene: 11. Germline V gene sequence: CDR1 MNHEY, CDR2 SVGAGI. CDR3 length: 16 residues. The CDR3 here is CASSYSPGTVLLEQYF. DNA of the CDR3: TGTGCCAGCAGTTACTCGCCCGGGACAGTCCTACTCGAGCAGTACTTC.

The chain is built from TRBV6-2 or TRBV6-3 and TRBJ2-3, with D possibly being TRBD2 (5 bases). Germline V CDR1 and CDR2: MNHEY, SVGEGT. V was trimmed by 2 bases and J by 1 base, leaving 10 bases between them. The CDR3 is made up of 15 amino acids. This CDR3 reads CASSYLGSRTDTQYF. The CDR3 region has the DNA TGTGCCAGCAGTTACCTGGGGAGCCGCACAGATACGCAGTATTTT.

The chain uses TRBV6-6 and TRBJ2-1, with 14 bases aligning to TRBD2. CDR1 is MNHNY, CDR2 SVGAGI, per germline (reference sequence). This CDR3 has 16 residues. J was trimmed by 6 bases and V by 2 bases; bases with no gene match: 3. This CDR3 reads CASSYQGLAGVNEQFF. CDR3 nucleotides: TGTGCCAGCAGTTACCAGGGACTAGCGGGAGTCAATGAGCAGTTCTTC.

The rearrangement joins TRBV6-1 to TRBJ1-2, with D unresolved. The germline V gene has CDR1 MNHNS and CDR2 SASEGT. V lost 0 bases to trimming and J lost 4 bases, with 3 bases between them. The CDR3 runs 12 residues. The CDR3 DNA sequence: TGTGCCAGCAGTGAAGCCGGCTATGGCTACACCTTC. This sequence encodes CASSEAGYGYTF.

This chain uses TRBV11-3 with TRBJ2-1; 12 nucleotides agree with TRBD2. The CDR3 covers 18 residues. Germline V gives CDR1 SGHNT, CDR2 YENEEA. The ends lost 2 bases at V and 8 bases at J; junction bases unmatched: 13. The CDR3 DNA follows: TGTGCCAGCAGCTTAAGAGGCCTGACTAGCGGGAGTAACTATGAGCAGTTCTTC. Translation gives CASSLRGLTSGSNYEQFF.

CDR3 nucleotides: TGTGCCAGCAGTTTTAGGGGCCAGAGGAACACTGAAGCTTTCTTT. This codes for CASSFRGQRNTEAFF. The V gene is TRBV28, the J gene TRBJ1-1; perhaps TRBD1 as D (5 bases). This CDR3 spans 15 amino acids. Trimming stripped 3 bases from V and 1 base from J, with 12 bases between. CDR1 is MDHEN and CDR2 is SYDVKM in the germline V gene.

The J gene is TRBJ1-3, the V gene TRBV10-1; a weak D match, TRBD1 (6 bases). The CDR3 length is 14 residues. V was cut by 9 bases and J by 2 bases, with 14 bases left in between. Germline V CDR1 and CDR2: WNHNN, SYGVQD (reference sequence). CDR3 in amino acids: CASSRDTTGNTIYF. Written as DNA, the CDR3 is TGCGCCAGTAGCCGGGACACCACTGGAAACACCATATATTTT.

J is TRBJ1-2 and V is TRBV20-1, with D tentatively TRBD1 (5 bases). Germline V lookup: CDR1 DFQATT, CDR2 SNEGSKA (reference sequence). This CDR3 contains 10 residues. Trimming cost V 1 base and J 9 bases, with 6 bases left between them. The CDR3 sequence is CSARGQSYTF. DNA for the CDR3: TGCAGTGCTAGAGGACAGAGCTACACCTTC.

The chain carries TRBV3-1 (or the pseudogene TRBV3-2) and TRBJ1-2, with a tentative D call TRBD1 (6 bases). CDR1 and CDR2 from the germline V gene are LGHDT and YNNKEL (reference sequence). V was shortened by 0 bases and J by 8 bases, with 13 bases between the two germline ends. The length of the CDR3 is 14 residues. The CDR3 is CASSQEIRGRGYTF. In nucleotides, the CDR3 is TGTGCCAGCAGCCAAGAAATCAGGGGACGGGGCTACACCTTC.

In its sample, this clone was seen once. The rearrangement links TRBV11-3 to TRBJ2-1, with D tentatively TRBD2 (5 bases). The CDR3 length is 13 residues. Germline CDR1 SGHNT, CDR2 YENEEA. Trimming removed 5 bases from V and 7 bases from J, with 12 bases in between. The CDR3 bases are TGTGCCAGCAGCCTTACTAGTTATAATGAGCAGTTCTTC. Amino acids: CASSLTSYNEQFF.

The chain couples TRBV28 to TRBJ1-5; possibly TRBD1 for D (5 bases). In germline, CDR1 is MDHEN, CDR2 SYDVKM. The CDR3 spans 16 residues. V lost 4 bases, J lost 5 bases, and 18 bases lay in between. The CDR3 loop is CASSSRDGGVHQPQHF. The CDR3 coding sequence is TGTGCCAGCAGTTCAAGGGACGGGGGGGTCCATCAGCCCCAGCATTTT.

The chain recombines TRBV30 with TRBJ2-3; D possibly corresponds to TRBD2 (5 bases). CDR3 length: 14 residues. V was shortened by 0 bases and J by 4 bases, with 11 bases between the two germline ends. Germline lookup yields CDR1 GTSNPN and CDR2 SVGIG (reference sequence). The CDR3 spells CAWSVLSGSDTQYF. The CDR3 nucleotides read TGTGCCTGGAGTGTACTAAGCGGCTCAGATACGCAGTATTTT.